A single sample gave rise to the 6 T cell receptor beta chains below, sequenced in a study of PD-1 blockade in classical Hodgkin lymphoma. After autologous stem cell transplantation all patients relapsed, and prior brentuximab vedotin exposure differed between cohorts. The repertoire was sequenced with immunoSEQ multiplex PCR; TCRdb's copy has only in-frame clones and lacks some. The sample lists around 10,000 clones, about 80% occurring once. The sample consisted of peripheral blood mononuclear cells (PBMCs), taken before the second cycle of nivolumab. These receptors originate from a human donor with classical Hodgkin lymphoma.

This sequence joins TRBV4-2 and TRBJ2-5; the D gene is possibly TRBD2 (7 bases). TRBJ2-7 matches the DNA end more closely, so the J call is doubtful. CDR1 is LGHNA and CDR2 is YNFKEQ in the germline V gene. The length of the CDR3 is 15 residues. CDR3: CASSPGVGGADEQYF. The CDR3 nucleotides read TGTGCCAGCAGCCCAGGGGTTGGGGGGGCCGACGAGCAGTACTTC.

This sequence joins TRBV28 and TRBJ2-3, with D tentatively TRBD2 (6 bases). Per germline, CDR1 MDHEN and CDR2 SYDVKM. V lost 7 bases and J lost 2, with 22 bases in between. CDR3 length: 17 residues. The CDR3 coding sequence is TGTGCCAGCATTCTGGGGGGAACTAGATTCCCCACAGATACGCAGTATTTT. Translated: CASILGGTRFPTDTQYF. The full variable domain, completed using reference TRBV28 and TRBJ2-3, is DVKVTQSSRYLVKRTGEKVFLECVQDMDHENMFWYRQDPGLGLRLIYFSYDVKMKEKGDIPEGYSVSREKKERFSLILESASTNQTSMYLCASILGGTRFPTDTQYFGPGTRLTVL.

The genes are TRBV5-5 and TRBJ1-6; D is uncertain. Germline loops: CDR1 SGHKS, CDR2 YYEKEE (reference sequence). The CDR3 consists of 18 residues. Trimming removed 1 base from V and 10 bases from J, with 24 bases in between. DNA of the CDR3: TGTGCCAGCAGCTTGACCCGGCAGTCGGCCGTGTTAGGGTCACCCCTCCACTTT. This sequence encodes CASSLTRQSAVLGSPLHF.

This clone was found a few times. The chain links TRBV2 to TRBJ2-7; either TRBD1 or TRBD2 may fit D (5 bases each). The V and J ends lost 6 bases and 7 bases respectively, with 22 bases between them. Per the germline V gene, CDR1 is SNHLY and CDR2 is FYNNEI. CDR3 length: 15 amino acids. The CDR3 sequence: CASRPEGRGPGEQYF. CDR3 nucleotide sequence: TGTGCCAGCAGGCCAGAGGGTCGGGGCCCTGGAGAGCAGTACTTC.

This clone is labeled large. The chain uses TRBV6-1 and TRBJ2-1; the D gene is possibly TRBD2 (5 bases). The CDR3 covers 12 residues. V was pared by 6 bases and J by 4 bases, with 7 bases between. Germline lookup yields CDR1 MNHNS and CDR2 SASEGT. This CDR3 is CASREGYNEQFF. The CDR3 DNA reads TGTGCCAGCAGAGAGGGTTACAATGAGCAGTTCTTC.

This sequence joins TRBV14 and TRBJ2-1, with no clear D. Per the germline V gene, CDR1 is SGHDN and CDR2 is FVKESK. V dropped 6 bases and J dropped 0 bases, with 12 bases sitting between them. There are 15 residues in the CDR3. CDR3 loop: CASRRTPSSYNEQFF. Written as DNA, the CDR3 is TGTGCCAGCAGAAGAACCCCCAGCTCCTACAATGAGCAGTTCTTC. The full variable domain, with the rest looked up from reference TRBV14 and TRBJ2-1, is EAGVTQFPSHSVIEKGQTVTLRCDPISGHDNLYWYRRVMGKEIKFLLHFVKESKQDESGMPNNRFLAERTGGTYSTLKVQPAELEDSGVYFCASRRTPSSYNEQFFGPGTRLTVL.